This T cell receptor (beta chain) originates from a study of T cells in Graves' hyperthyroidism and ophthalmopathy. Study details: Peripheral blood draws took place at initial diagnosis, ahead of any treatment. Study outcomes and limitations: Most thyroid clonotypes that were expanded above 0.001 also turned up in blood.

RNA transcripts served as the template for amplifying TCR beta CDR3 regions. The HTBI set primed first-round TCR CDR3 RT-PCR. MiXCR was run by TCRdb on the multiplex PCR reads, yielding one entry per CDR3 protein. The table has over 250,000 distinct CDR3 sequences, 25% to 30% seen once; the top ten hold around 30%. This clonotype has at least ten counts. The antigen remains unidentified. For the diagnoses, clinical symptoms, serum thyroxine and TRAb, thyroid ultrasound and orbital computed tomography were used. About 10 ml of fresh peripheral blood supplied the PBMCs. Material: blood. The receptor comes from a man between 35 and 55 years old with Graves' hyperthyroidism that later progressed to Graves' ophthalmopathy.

The CDR3 DNA reads as TGCGCCAGCAGCTTGGAACAGGGCCCCCTGGCTGAAGCTTTCTTT. Its protein is CASSLEQGPLAEAFF. This chain uses TRBV5-1 with TRBJ1-1, with D possibly being TRBD1 (6 bases). Trimming stripped 0 bases from V and 6 bases from J, with 15 bases between. The CDR3 is 15 amino acids. Germline values: CDR1 SGHRS, CDR2 YFSETQ.